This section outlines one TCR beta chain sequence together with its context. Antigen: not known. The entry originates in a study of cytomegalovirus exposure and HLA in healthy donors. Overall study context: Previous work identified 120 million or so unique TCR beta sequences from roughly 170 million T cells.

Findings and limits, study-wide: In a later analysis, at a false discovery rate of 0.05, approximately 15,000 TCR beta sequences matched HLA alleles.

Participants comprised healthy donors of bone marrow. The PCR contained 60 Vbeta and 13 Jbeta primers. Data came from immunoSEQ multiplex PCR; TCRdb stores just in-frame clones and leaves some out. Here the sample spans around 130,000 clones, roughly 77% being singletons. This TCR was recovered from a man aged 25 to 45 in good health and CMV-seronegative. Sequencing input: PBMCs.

The CDR3 loop is CASSLWDWAYEQYF. DNA for the CDR3: TGTGCCAGCAGCTTATGGGACTGGGCCTACGAGCAGTACTTC. The V and J genes are TRBV7-6 and TRBJ2-7, with D maybe TRBD2 (6 bases). V lost 2 bases and J lost 2, with 10 bases in between. Germline CDR1 reads SGHVS; CDR2 reads FNYEAQ. The CDR3 runs to 14 residues.